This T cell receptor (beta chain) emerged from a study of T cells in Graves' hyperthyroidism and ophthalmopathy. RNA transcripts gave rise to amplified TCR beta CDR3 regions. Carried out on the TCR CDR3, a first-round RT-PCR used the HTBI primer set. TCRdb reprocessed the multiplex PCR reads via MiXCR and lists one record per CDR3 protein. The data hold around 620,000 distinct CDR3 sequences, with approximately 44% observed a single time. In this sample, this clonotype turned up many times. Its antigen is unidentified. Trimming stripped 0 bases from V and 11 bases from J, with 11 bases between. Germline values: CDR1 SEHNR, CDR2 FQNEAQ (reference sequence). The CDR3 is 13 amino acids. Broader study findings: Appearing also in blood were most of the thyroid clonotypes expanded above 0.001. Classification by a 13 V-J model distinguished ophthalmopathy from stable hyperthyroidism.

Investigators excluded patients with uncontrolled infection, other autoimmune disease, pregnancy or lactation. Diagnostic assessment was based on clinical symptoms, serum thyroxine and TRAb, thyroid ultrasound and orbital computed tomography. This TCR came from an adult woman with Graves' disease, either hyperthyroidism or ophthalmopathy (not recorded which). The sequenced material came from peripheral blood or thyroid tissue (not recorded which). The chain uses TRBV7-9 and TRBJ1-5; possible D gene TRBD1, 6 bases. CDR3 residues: CASSLANQGSQHF. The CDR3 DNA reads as TGTGCCAGCAGCTTAGCCAACCAGGGGTCCCAGCATTTT.